Below, 16 T cell receptor beta chains from the same sample are listed, as sequenced in a study of vaccination and CD4 T cells after COVID-19. Treatment given: approximately 11-day PBMC culture with coronavirus spike peptide pools or control peptides (ViraFEST assay). No antigen has been identified for these receptors. Sequence data for DNA of cultured CD4+ T cells were generated by the Oncomine TCR Beta short-read assay. TCRdb re-called the PCR reads with MiXCR, one entry per CDR3 protein. The table lists approximately 16,000 distinct CDR3 sequences, approximately 84% of them singletons. The material sequenced was CD4+ T cells from blood, cultured in vitro, taken after SARS-CoV-2 vaccination. These receptors came from a human donor who received a COVID-19 vaccine.

The chain joins TRBV5-1 to TRBJ1-6; D call uncertain. Germline V gene sequence: CDR1 SGHRS, CDR2 YFSETQ. The CDR3 loop spans 17 amino acids. The V end lost 0 bases, the J end lost 2 bases, and 12 bases lay between the germline ends. The CDR3 spells CASSLGLRSTYNSPLHF. As DNA, the CDR3 is TGCGCCAGCAGCTTGGGACTTCGGAGCACCTATAATTCACCCCTCCACTTT.

The chain recombines TRBV30 with TRBJ1-1, with 7 bases lining up with TRBD1. Trimming at V came to 7 bases and at J to 3 bases, leaving 8 bases not matched to a gene. The CDR3 is 13 residues long. CDR1 GTSNPN and CDR2 SVGIG come from the germline V gene (reference sequence). The CDR3 DNA is TGTGCCTTTGACAGGGTCCGGTACACTGAAGCTTTCTTT. Translation gives CAFDRVRYTEAFF.

This clonotype is medium-sized by share. In nucleotides, the CDR3 is TGTGCCAGCAGCTTAGTATCGGGCAGGGACACAGATACGCAGTATTTT. Translated: CASSLVSGRDTDTQYF. The chain recombines TRBV7-8 with TRBJ2-3; D perhaps matches TRBD1 (5 bases). CDR3 length: 16 amino acids. The V gene lost 1 base and the J gene lost 2 bases, with 13 bases spanning the gap. Per the germline V gene, CDR1 is SGHVS and CDR2 is FQNEAQ.

The chain couples TRBV2 to TRBJ1-6, with 9 bases that match TRBD1. From germline, CDR1 is SNHLY and CDR2 FYNNEI. V lost 7 bases, J lost 4 bases, and 5 bases stayed unmatched. CDR3 length: 15 amino acids. The CDR3 region is CASTLDRGYNSPLHF. CDR3 DNA sequence: TGTGCCAGCACCCTGGACAGGGGATATAATTCACCCCTCCACTTT.

This clonotype was seen just once. The chain recombines TRBV24-1 with TRBJ1-2; 9 bases align to TRBD1. CDR3 length: 15 residues. J lost 8 bases, V lost 4 bases, and 10 bases had no gene match. Per the germline V gene, CDR1 is KGHDR and CDR2 is SFDVKD. CDR3 coding DNA: TGTGCCACCAGTGAATTCGACAGGGGGTTGGGCGGCTACACCTTC. Encoded protein: CATSEFDRGLGGYTF.

This clonotype was detected only a few times. The V gene is TRBV20-1, the J gene TRBJ1-5, with D unresolved. The length of the CDR3 is 13 residues. Germline values: CDR1 DFQATT, CDR2 SNEGSKA (reference sequence). Trimming cost V 5 bases and J 2 bases, with 10 bases left between them. The CDR3 spells CSAGERRNQPQHF. DNA for the CDR3: TGCAGTGCTGGGGAGCGGCGCAATCAGCCCCAGCATTTT.

The V and J genes are TRBV5-1 and TRBJ1-1; D not resolved. Germline V gene sequence: CDR1 SGHRS, CDR2 YFSETQ. The CDR3 length is 14 residues. V gave up 4 bases and J gave up 5 bases, with 15 bases separating them. The DNA for the CDR3 is TGCGCCAGCAGCAGGAGTGTAGGATCTACTGAAGCTTTCTTT. This gives the protein CASSRSVGSTEAFF.

The chain links TRBV6-5 to TRBJ1-1; TRBD1 matches at 7 bases. J lost 0 bases, V lost 2 bases, and 9 bases had no gene match. This CDR3 spans 17 amino acids. CDR1 MNHEY and CDR2 SVGAGI come from the germline V gene. CDR3 coding DNA: TGTGCCAGCAGTTACGTTAGGTTGACAGGGTTGAACACTGAAGCTTTCTTT. It codes for CASSYVRLTGLNTEAFF.

The gene calls are TRBV20-1 and TRBJ2-5; TRBD1 agrees at 7 bases. Trimming cost V 3 bases and J 5 bases; bases outside gene matches: 6. The CDR3 runs 13 residues. Germline CDR1 DFQATT, CDR2 SNEGSKA (reference sequence). The CDR3 DNA reads TGCAGTGCTAGGAGGGGGCGAGGGGAGACCCAGTACTTC. Translated, it gives CSARRGRGETQYF.

The chain couples TRBV19 to TRBJ1-4; D ambiguous. The germline V gene has CDR1 LNHDA and CDR2 SQIVND (reference sequence). V lost 1 base to trimming and J lost 10 bases, with 16 bases between them. The CDR3 sequence is 15 residues long. The CDR3 here is CASSIGEHGEGKLFF. CDR3 bases: TGTGCCAGTAGTATAGGAGAACATGGAGAGGGAAAACTGTTTTTT.

The CDR3 coding sequence is TGCGCCAGCAGCTCAGGTCGGGACAGGGTCGGGATTGAAGCTTTCTTT. This encodes CASSSGRDRVGIEAFF. The chain is built from TRBV5-1 and TRBJ1-1, with TRBD1 matching 9 bases. The CDR3 totals 16 residues. V lost 3 bases and J lost 7; bases outside the gene matches: 13. Germline V gene lookup returns CDR1 SGHRS and CDR2 YFSETQ.

The rearrangement uses TRBV7-2 and TRBJ2-2; TRBD2 matches 13 bases. The J segment lost 8 bases and the V segment lost 5 bases, leaving 2 bases of the junction unmatched. Per the germline V gene, CDR1 is SGHTA and CDR2 is FQGNSA. CDR3 length: 14 amino acids. Here the CDR3 DNA reads TGTGCCAGCAGCCCGGGACTAGCGGGGGGGGAGCTGTTTTTT. It specifies CASSPGLAGGELFF.

This clonotype is medium-sized (0.01 to 0.1%) in the sample. J is TRBJ2-5 and V is TRBV6-1, with D tentatively TRBD1 (5 bases). Trimming shortened V by 2 bases and J by 7 bases, and 11 bases separated the two germline ends. The V gene's germline CDR1 is MNHNS and CDR2 SASEGT. This CDR3 region has 13 residues. The CDR3 reads CASSESGMGTQYF. The CDR3 region has the DNA TGTGCCAGCAGTGAATCAGGGATGGGGACCCAGTACTTC.

The chain couples TRBV7-6 to TRBJ1-2; 9 bases map to TRBD1. This CDR3 contains 13 residues. CDR1 and CDR2 from the germline V gene are SGHVS and FNYEAQ. V shed 5 bases and J 8 bases; nucleotides not matched to a gene: 6. The CDR3 nucleotides are TGTGCCAGCAGCCCCGGGACAGGGTTGGGCTACACCTTC. This translates into CASSPGTGLGYTF. The full variable domain, in which reference TRBV7-6 and TRBJ1-2 provide the parts outside the CDR3, is GAGVSQSPRYKVTKRGQDVALRCDPISGHVSLYWYRQALGQGPEFLTYFNYEAQQDKSGLPNDRFSAERPEGSISTLTIQRTEQRDSAMYRCASSPGTGLGYTFGSGTRLTVV.

This clonotype is medium-sized (0.01 to 0.1%). V and J are TRBV5-4 and TRBJ1-1; TRBD1 is a possible D gene (6 bases). Per the germline V gene, CDR1 is SGHNT and CDR2 is YYREEE (reference sequence). The CDR3 runs 15 residues. V lost 4 bases, J lost 1 base, and 14 bases lay in between. The CDR3 DNA reads TGTGCCAGCAGCCGACGACAGGCGGGGAACACTGAAGCTTTCTTT. As protein: CASSRRQAGNTEAFF.

CDR3 loop: CATSETGGADTGELFF. As DNA, the CDR3 is TGTGCCACCAGTGAGACAGGGGGGGCTGACACCGGGGAGCTGTTTTTT. The rearrangement links TRBV24-1 to TRBJ2-2; TRBD1 aligns across 9 bases. Germline assignment: CDR1 KGHDR and CDR2 SFDVKD. V lost 4 bases and J lost 3; bases outside the gene matches: 5. This CDR3 region has 16 residues.